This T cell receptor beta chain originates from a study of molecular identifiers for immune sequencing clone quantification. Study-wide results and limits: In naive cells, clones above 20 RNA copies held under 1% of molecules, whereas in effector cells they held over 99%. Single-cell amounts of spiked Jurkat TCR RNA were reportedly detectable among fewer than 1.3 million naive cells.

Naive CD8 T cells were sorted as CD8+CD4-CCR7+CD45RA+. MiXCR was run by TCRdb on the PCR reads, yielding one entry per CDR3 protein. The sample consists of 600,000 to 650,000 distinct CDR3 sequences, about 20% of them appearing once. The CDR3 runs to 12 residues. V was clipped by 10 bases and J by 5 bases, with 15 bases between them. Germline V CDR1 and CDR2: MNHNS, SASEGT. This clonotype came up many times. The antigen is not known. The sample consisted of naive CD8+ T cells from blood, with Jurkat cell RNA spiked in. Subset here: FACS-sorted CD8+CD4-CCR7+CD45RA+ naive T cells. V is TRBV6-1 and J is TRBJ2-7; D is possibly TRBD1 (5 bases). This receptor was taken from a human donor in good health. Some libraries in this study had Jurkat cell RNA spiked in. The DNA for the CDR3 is TGTGCCATACAGACAGAGCCGGACGAGCAGTACTTC. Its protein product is CAIQTEPDEQYF.